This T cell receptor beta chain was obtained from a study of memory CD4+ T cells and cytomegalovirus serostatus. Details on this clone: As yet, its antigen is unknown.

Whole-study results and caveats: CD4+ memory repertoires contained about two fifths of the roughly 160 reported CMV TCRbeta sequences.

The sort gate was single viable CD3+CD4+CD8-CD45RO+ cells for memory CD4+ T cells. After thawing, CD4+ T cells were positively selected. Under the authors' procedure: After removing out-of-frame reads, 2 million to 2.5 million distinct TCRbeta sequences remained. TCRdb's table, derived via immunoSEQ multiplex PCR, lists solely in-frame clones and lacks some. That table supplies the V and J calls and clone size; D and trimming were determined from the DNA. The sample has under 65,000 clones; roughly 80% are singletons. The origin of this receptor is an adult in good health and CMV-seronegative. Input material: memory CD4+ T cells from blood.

CDR3 DNA: TGTGCCAGCAGCAAAGGCGCTAGCGGGAGGGGGGATACGCAGTATTTT. It specifies CASSKGASGRGDTQYF. The chain links TRBV21-1 to TRBJ2-3; whether TRBD2, the table's D call, matches the DNA was not checked. TRBV21-1 counts as a pseudogene. The CDR3 contains 16 residues.